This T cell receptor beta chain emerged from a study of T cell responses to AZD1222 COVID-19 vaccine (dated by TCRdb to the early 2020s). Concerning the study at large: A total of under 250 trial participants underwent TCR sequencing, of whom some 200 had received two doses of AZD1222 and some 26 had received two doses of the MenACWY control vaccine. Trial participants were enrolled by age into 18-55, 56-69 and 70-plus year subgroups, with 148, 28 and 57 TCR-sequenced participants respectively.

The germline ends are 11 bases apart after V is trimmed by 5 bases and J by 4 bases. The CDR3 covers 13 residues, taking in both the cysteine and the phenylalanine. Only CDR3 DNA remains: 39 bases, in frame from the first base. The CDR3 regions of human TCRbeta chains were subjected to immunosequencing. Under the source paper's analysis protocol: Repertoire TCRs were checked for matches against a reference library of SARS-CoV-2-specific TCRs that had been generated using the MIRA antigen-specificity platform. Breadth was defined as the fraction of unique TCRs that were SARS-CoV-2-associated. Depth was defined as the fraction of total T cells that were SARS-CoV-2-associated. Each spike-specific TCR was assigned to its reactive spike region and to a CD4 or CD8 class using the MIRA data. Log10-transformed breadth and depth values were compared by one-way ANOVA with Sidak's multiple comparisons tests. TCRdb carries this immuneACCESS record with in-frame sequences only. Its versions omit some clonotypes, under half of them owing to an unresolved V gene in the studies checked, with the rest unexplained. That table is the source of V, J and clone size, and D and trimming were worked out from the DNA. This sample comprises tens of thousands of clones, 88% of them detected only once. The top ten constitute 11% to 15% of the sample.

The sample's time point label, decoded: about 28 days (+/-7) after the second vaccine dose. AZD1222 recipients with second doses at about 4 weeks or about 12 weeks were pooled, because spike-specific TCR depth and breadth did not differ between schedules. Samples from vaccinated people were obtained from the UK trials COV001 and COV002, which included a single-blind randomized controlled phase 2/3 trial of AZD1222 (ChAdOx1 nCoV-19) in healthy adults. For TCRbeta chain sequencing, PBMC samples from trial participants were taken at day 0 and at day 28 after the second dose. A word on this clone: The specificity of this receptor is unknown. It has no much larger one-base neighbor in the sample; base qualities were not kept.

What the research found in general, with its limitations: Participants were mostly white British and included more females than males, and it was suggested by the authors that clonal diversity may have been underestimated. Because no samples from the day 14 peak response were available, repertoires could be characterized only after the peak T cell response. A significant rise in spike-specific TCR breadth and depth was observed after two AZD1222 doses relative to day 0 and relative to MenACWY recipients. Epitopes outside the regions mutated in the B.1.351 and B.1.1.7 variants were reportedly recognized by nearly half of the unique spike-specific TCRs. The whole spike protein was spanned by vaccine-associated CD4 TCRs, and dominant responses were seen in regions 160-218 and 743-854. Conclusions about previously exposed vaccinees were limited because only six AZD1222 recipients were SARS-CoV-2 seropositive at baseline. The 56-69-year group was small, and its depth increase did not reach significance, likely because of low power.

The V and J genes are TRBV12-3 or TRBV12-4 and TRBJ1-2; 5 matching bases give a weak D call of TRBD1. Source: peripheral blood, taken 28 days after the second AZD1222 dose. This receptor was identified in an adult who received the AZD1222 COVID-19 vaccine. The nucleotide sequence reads TGTGCCAGCAGTCGCAGGGCCGCCTATGGCTACACCTTC. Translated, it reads CASSRRAAYGYTF.